The 21 T cell receptor beta chains below come from one sample, sequenced in a study of CD8+ T cells in alopecia areata. Treatment in this sample: oral pan-JAK inhibitor, 5-10 mg twice daily. Extraction of RNA preceded its reverse transcription into cDNA, which served as the sequencing template. Measured with immunoSEQ multiplex PCR; TCRdb has only the in-frame clones, and not every one. Of about 180,000 clones in the sample, about 48% were seen once. The material was CD8+ T cells sorted from blood, obtained at week 24, from a patient treated with tofacitinib. Receptor source: a human donor with alopecia areata.

The chain is built from TRBV29-1 and TRBJ2-6; no clear D gene. This CDR3 region has 13 residues. Deletions cut 6 bases from V and 3 bases from J, with 9 bases between. Germline V lookup: CDR1 SQVTM, CDR2 ANQGSEA. CDR3 bases: TGCAGCGTCCTCTTGTATGGGGCCAACGTCCTGACTTTC. Its translation is CSVLLYGANVLTF.

The CDR3 nucleotides are TGTGCCAGCAGCTTCGGTCCGGGGAAAGGCGAGCAGTACTTC. Its protein product is CASSFGPGKGEQYF. J is TRBJ2-7 and V is TRBV5-6, with TRBD2 as a possible D gene (5 bases). CDR1 is SGHDT and CDR2 is YYEEEE in the germline V gene. The CDR3 runs to 14 residues. Trimming pared 2 bases from V and 6 bases from J, leaving 15 bases between.

This sequence joins TRBV29-1 and TRBJ2-3; TRBD2 is a possible D gene (6 bases). The length of the CDR3 is 12 residues. Germline V CDR1 and CDR2: SQVTM, ANQGSEA. V gave up 4 bases and J gave up 8 bases, with 13 bases separating them. The DNA of the CDR3 is TGCAGCGTTGTAATAGGGGAGGTTACGCAGTATTTT. Protein: CSVVIGEVTQYF.

The CDR3 DNA reads TGTGCCAGCAGCTTTGGGCAGGGAGGTGAAAAACTGTTTTTT. Translating it yields CASSFGQGGEKLFF. The chain combines TRBV7-2 with TRBJ1-4; TRBD1 is a possible D gene (5 bases). Germline V gives CDR1 SGHTA, CDR2 FQGNSA. The V end was cut by 3 bases, the J end by 7 bases, with 12 bases between. The CDR3 runs to 14 residues.

In this sample, this clone turned up a few times. This chain uses TRBV19 with TRBJ1-1; D is unclear. The CDR3 is made up of 13 amino acids. CDR1 is LNHDA and CDR2 is SQIVND in the germline V gene (reference sequence). V lost 5 bases to trimming and J lost 1 base, with 8 bases between them. As DNA, the CDR3 is TGTGCCAGTAGTGGGTTTACGAACACTGAAGCTTTCTTT. Translation gives CASSGFTNTEAFF.

The chain employs TRBV27 and TRBJ1-1; D not certain. The V end lost 6 bases, the J end lost 12 bases, and 23 bases lay between the germline ends. Germline V lookup: CDR1 MNHEY, CDR2 SMNVEV (reference sequence). The CDR3 sequence is 14 residues long. The CDR3 protein is CASSTWASRVGTFF. The CDR3 coding sequence is TGTGCCAGCAGCACCTGGGCCTCCCGAGTCGGGACTTTCTTT.

The genes are TRBV30 and TRBJ1-2, with no clear D. The germline V gene has CDR1 GTSNPN and CDR2 SVGIG (reference sequence). This CDR3 has 14 amino acids. Trimming shortened V by 0 bases and J by 6 bases, and 14 bases separated the two germline ends. CDR3 in amino acids: CAWSVGRSPDGYTF. The CDR3 nucleotides are TGTGCCTGGAGTGTTGGTAGGTCTCCGGATGGCTACACCTTC.

The chain has TRBV9 and TRBJ2-7, with TRBD1 matching 11 bases. With 4 bases clipped from V and 5 bases from J, the junction kept 5 bases outside the gene matches. This CDR3 region has 14 residues. Germline CDR1 is SGDLS and CDR2 is YYNGEE. CDR3 sequence (DNA): TGTGCCAGCAGCTTCCGGACAGGGGGCAACGAGCAGTACTTC. Translating it yields CASSFRTGGNEQYF.

This clone was picked up one time. This chain uses TRBV4-3 with TRBJ2-3; tentatively, D is TRBD2 (6 bases). V was pared by 0 bases and J by 7 bases, with 14 bases between. Germline V CDR1 and CDR2: LGHNA, YSLEER. The CDR3 contains 15 residues. In DNA, the CDR3 is TGCGCCAGCAGCCAAGATCGTGCTAGCGTCTATACGCAGTATTTT. It yields the protein CASSQDRASVYTQYF.

This clone was seen a handful of times. The rearrangement links TRBV25-1 to TRBJ2-4; tentative D call: TRBD2 (5 bases). This CDR3 is 11 amino acids long. Germline V gene lookup returns CDR1 MGHDK and CDR2 SYGVNS. V lost 6 bases and J lost 7, with 7 bases in between. The DNA for the CDR3 is TGTGCCAGCAGCACGGGGAACATTCAGTACTTC. This translates into CASSTGNIQYF.

The V call is TRBV2, the J call TRBJ1-2; D gene ambiguous. Germline V gives CDR1 SNHLY, CDR2 FYNNEI. Trimming removed 6 bases at V and 4 bases at J, with 15 bases between. The CDR3 runs 14 residues. CDR3 loop: CASSPPLDTYGYTF. The CDR3 nucleotides are TGTGCCAGCAGCCCCCCTCTAGACACCTATGGCTACACCTTC.

The V and J genes are TRBV5-6 and TRBJ2-7; tentative D call: TRBD1 (6 bases). Germline V lookup: CDR1 SGHDT, CDR2 YYEEEE. Trimming removed 3 bases at V and 2 bases at J, with 12 bases between. The CDR3 loop spans 14 amino acids. CDR3 nucleotides: TGTGCCAGCAGCTCCGAGGCAGGGGCCTACGAGCAGTACTTC. Its protein is CASSSEAGAYEQYF.

The chain joins TRBV30 to TRBJ1-5; D is perhaps TRBD1 (6 bases). The V gene's germline CDR1 is GTSNPN and CDR2 SVGIG (reference sequence). Trimming stripped 3 bases from V and 7 bases from J, with 13 bases between. The CDR3 extends over 13 amino acids. The CDR3 protein is CAWSVDRYQPQHF. CDR3 coding DNA: TGTGCCTGGAGCGTTGACAGGTACCAGCCCCAGCATTTT.

As concerns this clone: Compared with germline, one end of the junction differs, possibly owing to a read error. The CDR3 here is CASSVDGTGTVLF. The CDR3 region has the DNA TGTGCCAGCAGCGTAGATGGGACCGGGACAGTTCTCTTC. V gene TRBV9 combines with J gene TRBJ2-7; 7 nucleotides agree with TRBD1. The CDR3 spans 13 residues. Germline loops: CDR1 SGDLS, CDR2 YYNGEE.

The rearrangement joins TRBV7-2 to TRBJ2-7; possibly TRBD1 or TRBD2 for D (5 bases each). V was cut by 5 bases and J by 3 bases, with 17 bases left in between. From germline, CDR1 is SGHTA and CDR2 FQGNSA. This CDR3 spans 15 amino acids. In nucleotides, the CDR3 is TGTGCCAGCAGCCCCCGAGAGGGGTGGCTCTACGAGCAGTACTTC. Its protein is CASSPREGWLYEQYF.

V is TRBV30 and J is TRBJ2-7, with 8 nucleotides matching TRBD1. This CDR3 spans 13 amino acids. From germline, CDR1 is GTSNPN and CDR2 SVGIG (reference sequence). The trim removed 2 bases at V and 1 base at J, leaving 1 base unmatched. The CDR3 protein is CAWSTGGSYEQYF. The CDR3, as DNA: TGTGCCTGGAGTACAGGGGGGTCCTACGAGCAGTACTTC.

The genes are TRBV11-3 and TRBJ2-3, with unresolved D. The V gene's germline CDR1 is SGHNT and CDR2 YENEEA. This CDR3 has 14 residues. Trimming removed 0 bases from V and 0 bases from J, with 4 bases in between. The CDR3 DNA sequence: TGTGCCAGCAGCTTAGACGGTAGCACAGATACGCAGTATTTT. It yields the protein CASSLDGSTDTQYF.

This chain joins TRBV10-3 and TRBJ1-1, with TRBD1 identical over 8 bases. The CDR3 sequence is 17 residues long. Germline trimming cut 0 bases from V and 0 bases from J; bases unmatched to any gene: 6. CDR1 is ENHRY, CDR2 SYGVKD, per germline. CDR3 residues: CAISESQGGLMNTEAFF. In nucleotides, the CDR3 is TGTGCCATCAGTGAGTCACAGGGGGGCCTTATGAACACTGAAGCTTTCTTT.

This sequence joins TRBV5-6 and TRBJ1-5; perhaps TRBD1 as D (6 bases). The germline V gene has CDR1 SGHDT and CDR2 YYEEEE. V lost 0 bases to trimming and J lost 6 bases, with 10 bases between them. The CDR3 loop spans 14 amino acids. This CDR3 is CASSLGGQGQPQHF. The DNA of the CDR3 is TGTGCCAGCAGCTTGGGGGGGCAGGGTCAGCCCCAGCATTTT.

This clone was detected a few times. V and J are TRBV15 and TRBJ2-4; D unclear. CDR1 is LNHNV and CDR2 is YYDKDF in the germline V gene (reference sequence). V dropped 4 bases and J dropped 0 bases, with 7 bases sitting between them. The CDR3 loop spans 14 amino acids. CDR3 sequence: CATSIDTAKNIQYF. CDR3 DNA: TGTGCCACCAGCATAGATACAGCCAAAAACATTCAGTACTTC. The complete variable domain, with remaining parts taken from reference TRBV15 and TRBJ2-4, reads DAMVIQNPRYQVTQFGKPVTLSCSQTLNHNVMYWYQQKSSQAPKLLFHYYDKDFNNEADTPDNFQSRRPNTSFCFLDIRSPGLGDTAMYLCATSIDTAKNIQYFGAGTRLSVL.

The chain employs TRBV14 and TRBJ2-4; 8 bases agree with TRBD1. The junction had 3 bases not matched to a gene; V was cut back by 1 base and J by 7 bases. The CDR3 has 14 residues. Germline V gene sequence: CDR1 SGHDN, CDR2 FVKESK. DNA for the CDR3: TGTGCCAGCAGCCAAGGGACAGGGTGGAACATTCAGTACTTC. It is translated as CASSQGTGWNIQYF.